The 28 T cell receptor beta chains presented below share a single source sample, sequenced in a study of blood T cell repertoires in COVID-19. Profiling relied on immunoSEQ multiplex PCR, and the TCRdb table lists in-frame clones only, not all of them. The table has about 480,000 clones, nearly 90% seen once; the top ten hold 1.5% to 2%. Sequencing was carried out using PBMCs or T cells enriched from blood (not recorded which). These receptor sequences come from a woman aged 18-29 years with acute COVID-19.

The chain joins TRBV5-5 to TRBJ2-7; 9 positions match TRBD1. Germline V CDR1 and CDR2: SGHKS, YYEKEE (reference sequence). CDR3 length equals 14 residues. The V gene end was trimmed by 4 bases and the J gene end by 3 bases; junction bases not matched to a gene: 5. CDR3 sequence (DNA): TGTGCCAGCAGCCAGACAGGGGGGAGCTACGAGCAGTACTTC. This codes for CASSQTGGSYEQYF.

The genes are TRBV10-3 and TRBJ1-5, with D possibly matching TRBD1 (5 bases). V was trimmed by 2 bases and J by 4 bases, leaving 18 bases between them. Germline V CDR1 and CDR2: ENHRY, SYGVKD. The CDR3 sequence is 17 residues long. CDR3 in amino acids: CAISEPSPGGFNQPQHF. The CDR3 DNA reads TGTGCCATCAGTGAGCCCTCGCCCGGGGGTTTTAATCAGCCCCAGCATTTT.

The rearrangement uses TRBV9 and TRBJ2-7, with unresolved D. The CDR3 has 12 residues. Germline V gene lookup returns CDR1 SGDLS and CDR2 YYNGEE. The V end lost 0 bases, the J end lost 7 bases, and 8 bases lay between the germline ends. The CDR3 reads CASSVEQTEQYF. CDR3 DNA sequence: TGTGCCAGCAGCGTAGAACAAACAGAGCAGTACTTC.

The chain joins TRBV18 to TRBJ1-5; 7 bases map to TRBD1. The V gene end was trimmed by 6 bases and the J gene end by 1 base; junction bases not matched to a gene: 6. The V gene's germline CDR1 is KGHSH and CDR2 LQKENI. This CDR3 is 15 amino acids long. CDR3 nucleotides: TGTGCCAGCTCGTTGAGGGGGCAGAGCAATCAGCCCCAGCATTTT. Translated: CASSLRGQSNQPQHF. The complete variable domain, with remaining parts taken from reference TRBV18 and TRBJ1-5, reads NAGVMQNPRHLVRRRGQEARLRCSPMKGHSHVYWYRQLPEEGLKFMVYLQKENIIDESGMPKERFSAEFPKEGPSILRIQQVVRGDSAAYFCASSLRGQSNQPQHFGDGTRLSIL.

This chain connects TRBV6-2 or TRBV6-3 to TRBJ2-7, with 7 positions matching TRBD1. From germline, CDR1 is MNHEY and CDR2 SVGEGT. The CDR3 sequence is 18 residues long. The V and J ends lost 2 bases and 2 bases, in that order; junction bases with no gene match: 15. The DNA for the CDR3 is TGTGCCAGCAGTTACCAACATGCCTCACGGACAGGCGCCTACGAGCAGTACTTC. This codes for CASSYQHASRTGAYEQYF.

The DNA of the CDR3 is TGTGCCAGCAGCGCGGACAGGTCGAACACCGGGGAGCTGTTTTTT. It is translated as CASSADRSNTGELFF. The chain employs TRBV9 and TRBJ2-2; 7 bases are a match to TRBD1. Germline V lookup: CDR1 SGDLS, CDR2 YYNGEE. CDR3 length: 15 amino acids. V lost 3 bases, J lost 0 bases, and 2 bases stayed unmatched.

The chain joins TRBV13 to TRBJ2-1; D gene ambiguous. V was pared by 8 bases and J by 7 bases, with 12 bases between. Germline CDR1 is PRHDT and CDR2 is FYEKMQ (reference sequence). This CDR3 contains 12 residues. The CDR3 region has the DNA TGTGCCAGCGCAGAACAGAAAAATGAGCAGTTCTTC. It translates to CASAEQKNEQFF.

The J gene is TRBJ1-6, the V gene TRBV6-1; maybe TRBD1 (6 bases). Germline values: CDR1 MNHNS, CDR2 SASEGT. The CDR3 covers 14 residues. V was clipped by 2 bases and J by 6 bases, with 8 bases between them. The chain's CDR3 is CASSERDTNSPLHF. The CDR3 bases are TGTGCCAGCAGTGAACGGGACACTAATTCACCCCTCCACTTT.

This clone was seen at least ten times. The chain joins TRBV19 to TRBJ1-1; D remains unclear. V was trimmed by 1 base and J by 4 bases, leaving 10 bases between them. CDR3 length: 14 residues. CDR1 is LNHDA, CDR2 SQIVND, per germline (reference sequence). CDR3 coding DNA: TGTGCCAGTAGTATAGGAACCAGTTTCACTGAAGCTTTCTTT. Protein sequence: CASSIGTSFTEAFF.

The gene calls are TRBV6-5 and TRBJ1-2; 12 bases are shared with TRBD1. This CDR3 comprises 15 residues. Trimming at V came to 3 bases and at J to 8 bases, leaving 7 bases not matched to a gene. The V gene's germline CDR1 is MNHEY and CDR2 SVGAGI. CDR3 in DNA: TGTGCCAGCAGTTATAGGGACAGGGGGCCGGGCGGCTACACCTTC. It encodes CASSYRDRGPGGYTF.

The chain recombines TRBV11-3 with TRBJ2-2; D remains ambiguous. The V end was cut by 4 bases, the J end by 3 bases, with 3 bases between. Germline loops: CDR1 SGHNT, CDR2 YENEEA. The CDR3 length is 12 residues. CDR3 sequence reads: CASSYYTGELFF. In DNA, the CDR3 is TGTGCCAGCAGCTACTACACCGGGGAGCTGTTTTTT.

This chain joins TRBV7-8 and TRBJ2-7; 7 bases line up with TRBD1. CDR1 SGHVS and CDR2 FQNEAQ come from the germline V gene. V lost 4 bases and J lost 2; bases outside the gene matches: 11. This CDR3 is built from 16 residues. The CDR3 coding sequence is TGTGCCAGCAGCTCCACACGGGCGCAGGGGGCCTACGAGCAGTACTTC. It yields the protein CASSSTRAQGAYEQYF.

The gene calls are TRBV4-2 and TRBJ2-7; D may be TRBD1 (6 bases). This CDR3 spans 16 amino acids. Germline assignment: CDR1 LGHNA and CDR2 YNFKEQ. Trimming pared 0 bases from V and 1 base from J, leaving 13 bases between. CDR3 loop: CASSQEGDRGSYEQYF. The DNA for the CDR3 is TGTGCCAGCAGCCAAGAGGGAGATAGGGGGTCCTACGAGCAGTACTTC.

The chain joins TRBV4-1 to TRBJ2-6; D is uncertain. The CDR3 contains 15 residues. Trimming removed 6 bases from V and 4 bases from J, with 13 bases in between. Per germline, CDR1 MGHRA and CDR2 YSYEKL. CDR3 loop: CASSQSGAGANVLTF. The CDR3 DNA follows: TGCGCCAGCAGTCAATCGGGTGCCGGGGCCAACGTCCTGACTTTC.

The CDR3 DNA reads as TGTGCCAGCAGCTCCAGTGTCTATGGCTACACCTTC. Amino acids: CASSSSVYGYTF. The V and J genes are TRBV7-9 and TRBJ1-2; no reliable D call. Germline V gene sequence: CDR1 SEHNR, CDR2 FQNEAQ (reference sequence). V was shortened by 4 bases and J by 4 bases, with 7 bases between the two germline ends. CDR3 size: 12 residues.

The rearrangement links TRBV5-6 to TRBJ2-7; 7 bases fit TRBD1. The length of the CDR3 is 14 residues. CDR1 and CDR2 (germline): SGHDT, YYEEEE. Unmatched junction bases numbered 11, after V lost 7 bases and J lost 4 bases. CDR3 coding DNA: TGTGCCAGCGAGATCACAGGGGAATTTTACGAGCAGTACTTC. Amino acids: CASEITGEFYEQYF. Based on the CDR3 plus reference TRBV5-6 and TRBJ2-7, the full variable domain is DAGVTQSPTHLIKTRGQQVTLRCSPKSGHDTVSWYQQALGQGPQFIFQYYEEEERQRGNFPDRFSGHQFPNYSSELNVNALLLGDSALYLCASEITGEFYEQYFGPGTRLTVT.

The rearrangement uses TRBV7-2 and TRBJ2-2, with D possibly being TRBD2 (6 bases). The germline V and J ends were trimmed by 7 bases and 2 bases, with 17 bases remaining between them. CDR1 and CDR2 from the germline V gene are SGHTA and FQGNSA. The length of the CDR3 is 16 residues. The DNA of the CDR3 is TGTGCCAGCACCTTCGGGCTAGCGAAAAACACCGGGGAGCTGTTTTTT. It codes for CASTFGLAKNTGELFF.

The CDR3 here is CASSEARRTSGQETQYF. The CDR3 DNA follows: TGCGCCAGCAGTGAGGCGCGGAGGACTAGCGGCCAAGAGACCCAGTACTTC. The chain carries TRBV10-2 and TRBJ2-5; 10 positions match TRBD2. V shed 2 bases, J shed 1 base, and the junction held 7 bases outside the gene matches. The germline V gene has CDR1 WSHSY and CDR2 SAAADI. This CDR3 region has 17 residues.

This CDR3 reads CASSQRTASSHEQYF. CDR3 in DNA: TGTGCCAGCAGCCAACGGACAGCCTCAAGTCACGAGCAGTACTTC. The chain employs TRBV7-2 and TRBJ2-7; D perhaps matches TRBD1 (6 bases). CDR3 length: 15 amino acids. Trimming took 5 bases from V and 5 from J, leaving 19 bases between them. CDR1 is SGHTA, CDR2 FQGNSA, per germline. Complete variable domain (other parts from reference TRBV7-2 and TRBJ2-7): GAGVSQSPSNKVTEKGKDVELRCDPISGHTALYWYRQSLGQGLEFLIYFQGNSAPDKSGLPSDRFSAERTGGSVSTLTIQRTQQEDSAVYLCASSQRTASSHEQYFGPGTRLTVT.

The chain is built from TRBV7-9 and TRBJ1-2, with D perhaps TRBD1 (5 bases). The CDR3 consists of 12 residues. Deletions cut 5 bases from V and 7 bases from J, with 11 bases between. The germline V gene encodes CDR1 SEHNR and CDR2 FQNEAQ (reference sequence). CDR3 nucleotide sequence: TGTGCCAGCAGCACCGGGACTCGTGGCTACACCTTC. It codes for CASSTGTRGYTF.

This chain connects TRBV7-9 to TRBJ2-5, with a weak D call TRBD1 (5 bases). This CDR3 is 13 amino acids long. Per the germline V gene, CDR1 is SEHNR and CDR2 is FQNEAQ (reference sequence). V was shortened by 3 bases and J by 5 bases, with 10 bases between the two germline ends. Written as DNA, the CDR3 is TGTGCCAGCAGCTTCTCAGGGCCGGAGACCCAGTACTTC. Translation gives CASSFSGPETQYF. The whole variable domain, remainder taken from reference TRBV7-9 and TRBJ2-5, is DTGVSQNPRHKITKRGQNVTFRCDPISEHNRLYWYRQTLGQGPEFLTYFQNEAQLEKSRLLSDRFSAERPKGSFSTLEIQRTEQGDSAMYLCASSFSGPETQYFGPGTRLLVL.

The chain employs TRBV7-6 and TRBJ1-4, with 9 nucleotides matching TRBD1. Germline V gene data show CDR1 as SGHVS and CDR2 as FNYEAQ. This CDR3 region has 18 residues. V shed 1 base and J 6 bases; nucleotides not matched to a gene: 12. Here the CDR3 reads CASSLESRSGQGDEKLFF. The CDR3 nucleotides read TGTGCCAGCAGCTTAGAGTCCCGATCGGGACAGGGAGATGAAAAACTGTTTTTT.

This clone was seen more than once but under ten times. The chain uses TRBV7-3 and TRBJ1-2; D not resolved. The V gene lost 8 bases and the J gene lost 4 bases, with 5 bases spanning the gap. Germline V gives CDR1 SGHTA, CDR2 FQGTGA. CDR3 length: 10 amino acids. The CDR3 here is CASLVYGYTF. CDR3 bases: TGTGCCAGCTTAGTCTATGGCTACACCTTC.

CDR3 in DNA: TGTGCCAGCAGATCACAGACAGACGAGCAGTACTTC. The encoded protein is CASRSQTDEQYF. V usage is TRBV12-3 or TRBV12-4 and J usage is TRBJ2-7; D possibly corresponds to TRBD1 (5 bases). This CDR3 contains 12 residues. V lost 6 bases to trimming and J lost 5 bases, with 11 bases between them.

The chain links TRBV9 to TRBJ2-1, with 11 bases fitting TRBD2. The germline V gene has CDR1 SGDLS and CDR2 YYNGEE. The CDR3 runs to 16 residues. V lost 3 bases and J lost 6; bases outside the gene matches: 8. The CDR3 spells CASSARTSGYLNEQFF. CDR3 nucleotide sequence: TGTGCCAGCAGCGCCAGGACTAGCGGGTACCTCAATGAGCAGTTCTTC. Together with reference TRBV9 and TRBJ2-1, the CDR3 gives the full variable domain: DSGVTQTPKHLITATGQRVTLRCSPRSGDLSVYWYQQSLDQGLQFLIQYYNGEERAKGNILERFSAQQFPDLHSELNLSSLELGDSALYFCASSARTSGYLNEQFFGPGTRLTVL.

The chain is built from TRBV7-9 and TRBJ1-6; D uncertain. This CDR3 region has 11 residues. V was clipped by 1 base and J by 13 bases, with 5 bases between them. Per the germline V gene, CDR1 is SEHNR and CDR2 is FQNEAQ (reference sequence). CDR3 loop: CASSLGAPLHF. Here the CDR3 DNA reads TGTGCCAGCAGCTTAGGAGCCCCCCTCCACTTT.

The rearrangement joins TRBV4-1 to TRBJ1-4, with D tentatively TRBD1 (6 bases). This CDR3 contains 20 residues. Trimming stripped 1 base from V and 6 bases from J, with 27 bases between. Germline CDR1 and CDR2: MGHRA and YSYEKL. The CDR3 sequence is CASSQASPTPIQGLDEKLFF. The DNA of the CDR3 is TGCGCCAGCAGCCAAGCGTCCCCCACTCCTATACAGGGATTGGATGAAAAACTGTTTTTT.

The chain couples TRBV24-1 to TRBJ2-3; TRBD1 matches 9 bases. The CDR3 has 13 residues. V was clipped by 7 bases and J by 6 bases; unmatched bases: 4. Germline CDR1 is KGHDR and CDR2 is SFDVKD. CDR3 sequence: CATRGTGFDTQYF. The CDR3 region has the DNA TGTGCCACCAGGGGGACAGGGTTCGATACGCAGTATTTT.